This TCR beta chain emerged from a study of T cell responses to AZD1222 COVID-19 vaccine. The table came from immunoSEQ multiplex PCR; TCRdb's copy has only in-frame clones and leaves some out. The table lists some 110,000 clones, 88% of them singletons. This CDR3 has 14 residues. The germline V gene encodes CDR1 LNHDA and CDR2 SQIVND (reference sequence). V lost 1 base, J lost 0 bases, and 6 bases lay in between. V is TRBV19 and J is TRBJ1-1; the D is unclear. The source material was peripheral blood, sampled 28 days after the second AZD1222 dose. The source of this sequence is an adult who received the AZD1222 COVID-19 vaccine. The CDR3 DNA sequence: TGTGCCAGTAGTATAGGAGAGCTGAACACTGAAGCTTTCTTT. This codes for CASSIGELNTEAFF. Full variable domain (outside the CDR3, taken from reference TRBV19 and TRBJ1-1): DGGITQSPKYLFRKEGQNVTLSCEQNLNHDAMYWYRQDPGQGLRLIYYSQIVNDFQKGDIAEGYSVSREKKESFPLTVTSAQKNPTAFYLCASSIGELNTEAFFGQGTRLTVV.